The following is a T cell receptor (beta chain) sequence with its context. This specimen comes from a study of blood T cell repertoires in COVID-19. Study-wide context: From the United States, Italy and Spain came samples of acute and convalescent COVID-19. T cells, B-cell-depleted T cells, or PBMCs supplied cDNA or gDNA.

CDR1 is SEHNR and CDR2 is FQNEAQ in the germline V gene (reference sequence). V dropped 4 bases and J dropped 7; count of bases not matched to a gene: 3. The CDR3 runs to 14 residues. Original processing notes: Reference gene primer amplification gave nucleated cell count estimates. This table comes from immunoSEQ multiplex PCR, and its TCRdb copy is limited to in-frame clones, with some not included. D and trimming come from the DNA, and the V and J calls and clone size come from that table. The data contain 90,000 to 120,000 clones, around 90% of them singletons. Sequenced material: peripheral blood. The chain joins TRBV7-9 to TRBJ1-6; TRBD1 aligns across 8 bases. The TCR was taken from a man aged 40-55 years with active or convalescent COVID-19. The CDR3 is CASSSDRVNSPLHF. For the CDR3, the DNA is TGTGCCAGCAGCTCGGACAGGGTGAATTCACCCCTCCACTTT.